What follows are 19 T cell receptor beta chains derived from one specimen sequenced in a study of blood T cell repertoires in COVID-19. The repertoire was sequenced with immunoSEQ multiplex PCR; TCRdb's copy has only in-frame clones and lacks some. Of 250,000 to 300,000 clones in the sample, roughly 84% are singletons; the top ten hold roughly 3.1%. Sequenced material: peripheral blood. These TCRs come from a young woman with acute or convalescent COVID-19.

The chain has TRBV5-4 and TRBJ1-5; D unclear. The CDR3 loop spans 13 amino acids. V lost 4 bases to trimming and J lost 3 bases, with 8 bases between them. Germline-derived CDR1 and CDR2 are SGHNT and YYREEE (reference sequence). CDR3 DNA sequence: TGTGCCAGCAGCGGAGGATACAATCAGCCCCAGCATTTT. Protein product: CASSGGYNQPQHF.

The chain is built from TRBV2 and TRBJ2-7, with D possibly matching TRBD2 (5 bases). The germline V gene encodes CDR1 SNHLY and CDR2 FYNNEI. The CDR3 is made up of 14 amino acids. V lost 3 bases, J lost 0 bases, and 9 bases lay in between. The CDR3 reads CASSEWEISYEQYF. The CDR3 nucleotides read TGTGCCAGCAGTGAGTGGGAGATCTCCTACGAGCAGTACTTC. Supplemented by reference TRBV2 and TRBJ2-7, the full variable domain reads EPEVTQTPSHQVTQMGQEVILRCVPISNHLYFYWYRQILGQKVEFLVSFYNNEISEKSEIFDDQFSVERPDGSNFTLKIRSTKLEDSAMYFCASSEWEISYEQYFGPGTRLTVT.

This clone was observed a single time. The V call is TRBV6-5, the J call TRBJ2-4, with 13 bases identical to TRBD2. The CDR3 spans 15 residues. Per the germline V gene, CDR1 is MNHEY and CDR2 is SVGAGI. The ends lost 4 bases at V and 7 bases at J; junction bases unmatched: 4. The CDR3 is CASSSQTSGRNIQYF. CDR3 bases: TGTGCCAGCAGTTCCCAGACTAGCGGGAGGAACATTCAGTACTTC.

J is TRBJ1-2 and V is TRBV29-1; possible D gene TRBD1, 5 bases. Germline V gives CDR1 SQVTM, CDR2 ANQGSEA. This CDR3 is 13 amino acids long. V was trimmed by 6 bases and J by 8 bases, leaving 19 bases between them. The CDR3 spells CSVRWGSNWGYTF. CDR3 coding DNA: TGCAGCGTCCGGTGGGGCAGCAATTGGGGCTACACCTTC.

The chain has TRBV14 and TRBJ1-6; a possible D gene is TRBD1 (5 bases). This CDR3 has 16 residues. Per germline, CDR1 SGHDN and CDR2 FVKESK. V lost 5 bases to trimming and J lost 3 bases, with 14 bases between them. CDR3 nucleotides: TGTGCCAGCAGCGGCTATTCAGGGCGCTATAATTCACCCCTCCACTTT. As protein: CASSGYSGRYNSPLHF.

The rearrangement uses TRBV4-2 and TRBJ1-4; 8 positions match TRBD1. V lost 3 bases and J lost 5; bases outside the gene matches: 8. The CDR3 totals 16 residues. Per the germline V gene, CDR1 is LGHNA and CDR2 is YNFKEQ. The chain's CDR3 is CASSQEDRGLNEKLFF. Written as DNA, the CDR3 is TGTGCCAGCAGCCAGGAAGACAGGGGACTGAATGAAAAACTGTTTTTT.

The V gene is TRBV15, the J gene TRBJ1-6; TRBD1 is a possible D gene (5 bases). CDR3 length equals 15 residues. V was pared by 0 bases and J by 7 bases, with 10 bases between. Germline V gives CDR1 LNHNV, CDR2 YYDKDF (reference sequence). In nucleotides, the CDR3 is TGTGCCACCAGCAGAGATTGGAGGGGAAATTCACCCCTCCACTTT. It specifies CATSRDWRGNSPLHF.

This chain connects TRBV27 to TRBJ1-1; TRBD1 agrees at 8 bases. Trimming took 5 bases from V and 10 from J; bases not matched to a gene: 9. This CDR3 is built from 13 residues. Germline V gene lookup returns CDR1 MNHEY and CDR2 SMNVEV (reference sequence). The CDR3 bases are TGTGCCAGCAGTGCGACTAGGACAGGGTTAGCTTTCTTT. Translation gives CASSATRTGLAFF.

The V and J genes are TRBV11-2 and TRBJ1-5; D not resolved. The CDR3 totals 12 residues. Germline V gives CDR1 SGHAT, CDR2 FQNNGV. Trimming left V 5 bases short and J 1 base short, with 3 bases between. The CDR3 sequence: CASSPSNQPQHF. CDR3 DNA sequence: TGTGCCAGCAGCCCGAGCAATCAGCCCCAGCATTTT.

This clone showed up just once. This chain links TRBV6-6 with TRBJ1-3, with 7 positions matching TRBD1. Per the germline V gene, CDR1 is MNHNY and CDR2 is SVGAGI (reference sequence). This CDR3 is 16 amino acids long. The ends lost 5 bases at V and 3 bases at J; junction bases unmatched: 10. The CDR3 DNA follows: TGTGCCAGCAGTGTTTCAATGACAGGGATTGGAAACACCATATATTTT. This encodes CASSVSMTGIGNTIYF.

The J gene is TRBJ2-7, the V gene TRBV2, with 8 bases aligning to TRBD2. The CDR3 runs 15 residues. The germline CDR1 and CDR2 sequences are SNHLY and FYNNEI. After removal of 2 bases from V and 9 bases from J, the junction contained 12 bases not matched to a gene. This CDR3 reads CASSESSYGRAGQYF. The CDR3 bases are TGTGCCAGCAGTGAAAGTTCGTACGGGAGGGCGGGGCAGTACTTC.

The V and J genes are TRBV27 and TRBJ1-1; D might be TRBD1 (5 bases). CDR1 is MNHEY and CDR2 is SMNVEV in the germline V gene (reference sequence). V gave up 4 bases and J gave up 6 bases, with 12 bases separating them. The CDR3 length is 13 residues. CDR3 DNA: TGTGCCAGCAGTTACGACAGCCGTTCTGAAGCTTTCTTT. Its protein is CASSYDSRSEAFF.

J is TRBJ2-7 and V is TRBV2; 7 bases are shared with TRBD1. With V trimmed by 7 bases and J by 3 bases, 9 bases remained unmatched. The CDR3 loop spans 14 amino acids. The germline V gene encodes CDR1 SNHLY and CDR2 FYNNEI. The DNA of the CDR3 is TGTGCCAGCACCGAAGAGGGGGCGAACTACGAGCAGTACTTC. Amino acid sequence: CASTEEGANYEQYF.

This clone showed up just once. The chain has TRBV7-9 and TRBJ2-7, with 10 bases identical to TRBD1. CDR1 is SEHNR and CDR2 is FQNEAQ in the germline V gene (reference sequence). The CDR3 runs to 17 residues. V shed 6 bases and J 1 base; nucleotides not matched to a gene: 12. CDR3: CASRPGVGQGVSYEQYF. CDR3 nucleotides: TGTGCCAGCAGACCCGGGGTTGGACAGGGGGTGTCCTACGAGCAGTACTTC.

The rearrangement uses TRBV7-8 and TRBJ2-2; D is ambiguous. The CDR3 runs 13 residues. The ends were cut back, 4 bases at V and 7 bases at J, with 10 bases in the middle. From germline, CDR1 is SGHVS and CDR2 FQNEAQ. The CDR3 nucleotides read TGTGCCAGCAGCTCCAGTGTGATCGGGGAGCTGTTTTTT. It translates to CASSSSVIGELFF.

CDR3 residues: CASAGLAGAYEQYF. The CDR3 DNA is TGTGCCAGCGCGGGACTAGCGGGAGCCTACGAGCAGTACTTC. This chain connects TRBV27 to TRBJ2-7; TRBD2 matches at 14 bases. The junction had 2 bases not matched to a gene; V was cut back by 8 bases and J by 2 bases. CDR1 and CDR2 from the germline V gene are MNHEY and SMNVEV (reference sequence). The CDR3 is made up of 14 amino acids.

The J gene is TRBJ2-1, the V gene TRBV14; D is undetermined. V dropped 1 base and J dropped 5 bases, with 15 bases sitting between them. Per the germline V gene, CDR1 is SGHDN and CDR2 is FVKESK. The CDR3 contains 16 residues. Written as DNA, the CDR3 is TGTGCCAGCAGCCAAGGCGGCGGATTCCGAAACAATGAGCAGTTCTTC. This translates into CASSQGGGFRNNEQFF.

This clone turned up a few times. The chain uses TRBV3-1 (or the pseudogene TRBV3-2) and TRBJ2-1, with 8 nucleotides matching TRBD2. The trim removed 0 bases at V and 5 bases at J, leaving 18 bases unmatched. The CDR3 runs to 20 residues. The germline CDR1 and CDR2 sequences are LGHDT and YNNKEL (reference sequence). CDR3 DNA sequence: TGTGCCAGCAGCCAAGATCTCCCGCGATGGGGACTAGTCGGGGACAATGAGCAGTTCTTC. Translation: CASSQDLPRWGLVGDNEQFF.

This chain uses TRBV6-6 with TRBJ1-2, with a possible D match to TRBD1 (6 bases). The CDR3 contains 14 residues. CDR1 and CDR2 from the germline V gene are MNHNY and SVGAGI (reference sequence). The V gene lost 4 bases and the J gene lost 7 bases, with 16 bases spanning the gap. CDR3 nucleotide sequence: TGTGCCAGCAGTTTGTTACAGGGTGGGAGTGGCTACACCTTC. It translates to CASSLLQGGSGYTF.